This T cell receptor beta chain came from a study of blood T cell repertoires in COVID-19. In the study overall: Collection of acute and convalescent COVID-19 samples took place in the United States, Italy and Spain. Sample material is recorded as cDNA or gDNA derived from T cells, B-cell-depleted T cells, or PBMCs.

This clone was observed a handful of times. Per the authors' pipeline: Amplification with reference gene primers provided the estimates of nucleated cell counts. Produced via immunoSEQ multiplex PCR; TCRdb's table is partial and in-frame only. V, J and clone size are those of that table, while D and trimming were read from the DNA. The sample holds 250,000 to 350,000 clones, roughly 90% seen once. The CDR3 has 15 residues. Germline CDR1 is LGHDT and CDR2 is YNNKEL (reference sequence). V was shortened by 0 bases and J by 4 bases, with 10 bases between the two germline ends. This TCR was sampled from a woman in her thirties or forties who had recovered from COVID-19. The genes are TRBV3-1 (or the pseudogene TRBV3-2) and TRBJ1-5; D unclear. The material sequenced was peripheral blood. In DNA, the CDR3 is TGTGCCAGCAGCCAAGATCTATCGGGGAATCAGCCCCAGCATTTT. This translates into CASSQDLSGNQPQHF.